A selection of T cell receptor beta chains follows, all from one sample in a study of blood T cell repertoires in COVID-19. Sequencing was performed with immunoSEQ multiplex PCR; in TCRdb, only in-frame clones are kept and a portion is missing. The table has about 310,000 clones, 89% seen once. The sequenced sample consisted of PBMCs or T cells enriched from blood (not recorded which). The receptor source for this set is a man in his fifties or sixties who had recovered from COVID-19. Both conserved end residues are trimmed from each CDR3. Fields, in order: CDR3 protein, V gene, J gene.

ASSSQGRGEQF	TRBV7-2	TRBJ2-1
ASRTTSGHGELF	TRBV6-5	TRBJ2-2
ASRRVHHLLNEKLF	TRBV19	TRBJ1-4
ASRIAGGSNEQY	TRBV2	TRBJ2-7
ASSSTGGGNSPLH	TRBV28	TRBJ1-6
ASSPPKEGYSGNTIY	TRBV18	TRBJ1-3
ASSLVAGANEKLF	TRBV7-2	TRBJ1-4
ASSVVTGDHTEAF	TRBV7-9	TRBJ1-1
SVDIYPSYNEQF	TRBV29-1	TRBJ2-1
ASSLAGGTSGLSSYNEQF	TRBV5-1	TRBJ2-1
AISDNGAAGSYNEQF	TRBV10-3	TRBJ2-1
ASSFLIANTGELF	TRBV28	TRBJ2-2
ASGASGNTIY	TRBV9	TRBJ1-3
ASSLGLAGMNKTQY	TRBV5-5	TRBJ2-5
ASSPGGPSSYNEQF	TRBV7-3	TRBJ2-1
ASSPLTRTGANEQY	TRBV5-4	TRBJ2-7
ASSQEESGRPTNQETQY	TRBV4-1	TRBJ2-5
ATPHHRDSNSGANVLT	TRBV2	TRBJ2-6
ASSLVHSSYNEQF	TRBV2	TRBJ2-1
ASSPLAGGTYEQY	TRBV7-9	TRBJ2-7
ATSSEDYNEGSYNEQF	TRBV15	TRBJ2-1
ASSSQGFGNTIY	TRBV7-9	TRBJ1-3
ASSSRSSGVVDTQY	TRBV5-4	TRBJ2-3
ASSSMAGGETQY	TRBV7-3	TRBJ2-5
ASSLTTGTGELF	TRBV7-3	TRBJ2-2
ASRHGPGQGSYGYT	TRBV2	TRBJ1-2
ASSRIAGYEQY	TRBV6-4	TRBJ2-7
ASSPRGQVYQPQH	TRBV7-2	TRBJ1-5
ASSLLQQGRYGYT	TRBV28	TRBJ1-2
ASSEACQREFGKNIQY	TRBV10-1	TRBJ2-4
VQCPYNEQF	TRBV6-4	TRBJ2-1
ASSLSGSGMTNTQY	TRBV28	TRBJ2-3
SASLQGLGSNQPQH	TRBV20-1	TRBJ1-5
ASSREGGLAGRLLLNEQF	TRBV4-2	TRBJ2-1
ASSSYPRGNQPQH	TRBV27	TRBJ1-5
SVAGTAHMVQY	TRBV29-1	TRBJ2-7
ASGQGDNEQF	TRBV2	TRBJ2-1
ATQGTASTDTQY	TRBV2	TRBJ2-3
ASSQGGWTEAF	TRBV14	TRBJ1-1
RPGGGYGYT	TRBV20-1	TRBJ1-2
SVLDGHSNQPQH	TRBV29-1	TRBJ1-5
ASSLGGEYNSPLH	TRBV5-5	TRBJ1-6
ASSLTAIQNEQY	TRBV27	TRBJ2-7
ASSPRGLAGGVTGELF	TRBV7-3	TRBJ2-2
ASRSGQGPYNEQF	TRBV19	TRBJ2-1
ASSRTSMNTEAF	TRBV9	TRBJ1-1
ASSPGLPKNIQY	TRBV3-1/TRBV3-2	TRBJ2-4
ASRTGTQETQY	TRBV28	TRBJ2-5
ARGQGIYNEQF	TRBV2	TRBJ2-1
ASSRANTEAF	TRBV7-9	TRBJ1-1
ASSYSGFGGPETQY	TRBV6-5	TRBJ2-5
ASSNTLDRPRGQY	TRBV3-1/TRBV3-2	TRBJ2-7
ASSSSGSSYNEQF	TRBV6-5	TRBJ2-1
ASSQDLSQDSWGTEAF	TRBV14	TRBJ1-1
ASTRTGDSHEQY	TRBV6-5	TRBJ2-7
ASTYGEDGAYNEQF	TRBV9	TRBJ2-1
ASSLGPRLADTQY	TRBV5-1	TRBJ2-3
ASSLGGYGYT	TRBV28	TRBJ1-2
ASSLGGGGTSYNEQF	TRBV28	TRBJ2-1